This TCR beta chain appears in the sequencing data of a study of identical twins. Study-wide points: There were fewer insertions in abundant cord blood beta clonotypes, but memory repertoires showed no such pattern.

TCRdb independently ran MiXCR on the 5' RACE reads; one entry per CDR3 protein. The table records 510,000 or so distinct CDR3 sequences, approximately 16% of them present only once. This clonotype was counted only a few times. No antigen is known for it. Germline assignment: CDR1 DFQATT and CDR2 SNEGSKA (reference sequence). The CDR3 totals 14 residues. The junction had 5 bases not matched to a gene; V was cut back by 3 bases and J by 4 bases. This sample also belongs to another study, concerning yellow fever vaccine responses in identical twins.

Sample: CD4+ T cells sorted from blood. The source is a young woman in good health. V is TRBV20-1 and J is TRBJ1-5; 8 bases map to TRBD1. CDR3 amino acids: CSARGTGQNQPQHF. CDR3 DNA: TGCAGTGCTAGGGGGACAGGCCAAAATCAGCCCCAGCATTTT.